The subject of this entry is one TCR beta chain. The antigen remains unidentified. The PCR made use of 60 Vbeta and 13 Jbeta primers. Produced via immunoSEQ multiplex PCR; TCRdb's table is partial and in-frame only. The clone table shows about 130,000 clones, with the ten largest holding approximately 1.8%. Donors were ostensibly healthy at sampling, although undocumented immune exposures were probable. Germline trimming cut 5 bases from V and 5 bases from J; bases unmatched to any gene: 10. This CDR3 is 17 amino acids long. CDR1 SSHAT and CDR2 FNYEAQ come from the germline V gene (reference sequence). These data belong to a study of cytomegalovirus exposure and HLA in healthy donors. At the level of the study: Approximately 200 million T cells yielded 117 million unique TCR beta sequences in earlier analysis. Study results and limitations: A later analysis reportedly identified an Asian-associated ancestry cluster as carrying fewer N-insertions than the 666-donor mean. Available immune exposure information covered CMV serostatus only.

Sequencing input: PBMCs. The clonotype was recovered from a man aged 18 to 30 in good health and CMV-seronegative. The chain joins TRBV7-7 to TRBJ2-5, with 14 bases that match TRBD2. The CDR3 region is CASSHGTSGGPGETQYF. The CDR3 nucleotides are TGTGCCAGCAGCCACGGGACTAGCGGGGGCCCGGGGGAGACCCAGTACTTC.